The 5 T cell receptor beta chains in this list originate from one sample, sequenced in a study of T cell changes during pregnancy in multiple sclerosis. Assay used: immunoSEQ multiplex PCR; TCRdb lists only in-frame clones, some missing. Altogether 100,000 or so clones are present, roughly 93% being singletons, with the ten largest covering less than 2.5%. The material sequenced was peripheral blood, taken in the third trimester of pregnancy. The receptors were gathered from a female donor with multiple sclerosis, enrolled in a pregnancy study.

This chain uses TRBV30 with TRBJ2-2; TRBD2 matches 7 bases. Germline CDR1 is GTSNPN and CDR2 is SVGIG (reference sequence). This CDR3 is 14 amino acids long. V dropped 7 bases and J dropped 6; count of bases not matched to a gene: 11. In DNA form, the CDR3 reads TGTGCCTCGACCCGGACTAGTTATGCCGGGGAGCTGTTTTTT. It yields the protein CASTRTSYAGELFF.

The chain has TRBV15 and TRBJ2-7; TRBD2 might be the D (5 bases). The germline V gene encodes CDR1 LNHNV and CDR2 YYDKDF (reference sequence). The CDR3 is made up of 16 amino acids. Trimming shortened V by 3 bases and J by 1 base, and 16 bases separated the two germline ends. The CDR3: CATSRGKSGGSYEQYF. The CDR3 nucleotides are TGTGCCACCAGCAGGGGGAAGTCTGGAGGATCCTACGAGCAGTACTTC. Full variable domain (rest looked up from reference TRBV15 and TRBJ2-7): DAMVIQNPRYQVTQFGKPVTLSCSQTLNHNVMYWYQQKSSQAPKLLFHYYDKDFNNEADTPDNFQSRRPNTSFCFLDIRSPGLGDTAMYLCATSRGKSGGSYEQYFGPGTRLTVT.

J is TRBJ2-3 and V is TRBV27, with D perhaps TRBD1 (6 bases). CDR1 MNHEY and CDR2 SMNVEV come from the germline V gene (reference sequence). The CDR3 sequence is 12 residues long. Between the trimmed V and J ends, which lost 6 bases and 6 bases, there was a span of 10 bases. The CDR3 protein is CASSPQGDTQYF. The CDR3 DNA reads TGTGCCAGCAGCCCCCAGGGGGATACGCAGTATTTT.

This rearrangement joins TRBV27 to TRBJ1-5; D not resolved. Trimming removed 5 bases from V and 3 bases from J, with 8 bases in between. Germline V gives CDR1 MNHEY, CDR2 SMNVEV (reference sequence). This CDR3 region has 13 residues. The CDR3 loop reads CASSKLNNQPQHF. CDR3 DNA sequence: TGTGCCAGCAGTAAACTAAACAATCAGCCCCAGCATTTT.

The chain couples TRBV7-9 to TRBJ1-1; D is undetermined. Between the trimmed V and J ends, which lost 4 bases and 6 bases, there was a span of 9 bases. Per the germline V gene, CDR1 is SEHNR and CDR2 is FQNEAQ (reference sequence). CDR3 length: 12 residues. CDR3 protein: CASSSREAEAFF. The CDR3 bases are TGTGCCAGCAGCTCGCGAGAAGCTGAAGCTTTCTTT.